This TCR beta chain was observed in a study of control samples from healthy donors and cancer patients. Profiling relied on immunoSEQ multiplex PCR, and the TCRdb table lists in-frame clones only, not all of them. The sample shows about 20,000 clones, about 83% of them seen only once. J gave up 1 base and V 2 bases, and 3 bases lay outside the gene matches. The CDR3 extends over 15 amino acids. Germline-derived CDR1 and CDR2 are LNHDA and SQIVND (reference sequence). The chain carries TRBV19 and TRBJ2-7, with 9 bases matching TRBD1. Sequencing was done on a sample of PBMCs. This TCR was recovered from a man aged 55 to 70 with head and neck cancer. The CDR3 sequence: CASSISGQGSYEQYF. The CDR3 DNA sequence: TGTGCCAGTAGTATATCGGGACAGGGATCCTACGAGCAGTACTTC. Complete variable domain (other parts from reference TRBV19 and TRBJ2-7): DGGITQSPKYLFRKEGQNVTLSCEQNLNHDAMYWYRQDPGQGLRLIYYSQIVNDFQKGDIAEGYSVSREKKESFPLTVTSAQKNPTAFYLCASSISGQGSYEQYFGPGTRLTVT.